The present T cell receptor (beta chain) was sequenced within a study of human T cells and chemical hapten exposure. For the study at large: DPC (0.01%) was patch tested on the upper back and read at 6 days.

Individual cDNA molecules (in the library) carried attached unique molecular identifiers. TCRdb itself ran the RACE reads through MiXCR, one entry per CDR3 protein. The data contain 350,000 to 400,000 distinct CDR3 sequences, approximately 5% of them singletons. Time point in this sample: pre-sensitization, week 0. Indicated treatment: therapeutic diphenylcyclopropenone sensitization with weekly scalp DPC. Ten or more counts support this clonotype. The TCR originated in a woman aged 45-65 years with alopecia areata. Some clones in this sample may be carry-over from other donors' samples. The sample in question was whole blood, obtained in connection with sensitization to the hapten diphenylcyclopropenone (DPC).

The CDR3 DNA reads as TGCAGCGTTGAAGGAGAGACCCAGTACTTC. It yields the protein CSVEGETQYF. The chain uses TRBV29-1 and TRBJ2-5; unclear D gene. Trimming removed 1 base at V and 4 bases at J, with 1 base between. The CDR3 consists of 10 residues. Germline CDR1 is SQVTM and CDR2 is ANQGSEA. Filled out from reference TRBV29-1 and TRBJ2-5, the complete variable domain reads SAVISQKPSRDICQRGTSLTIQCQVDSQVTMMFWYRQQPGQSLTLIATANQGSEATYESGFVIDKFPISRPNLTFSTLTVSNMSPEDSSIYLCSVEGETQYFGPGTRLLVL.